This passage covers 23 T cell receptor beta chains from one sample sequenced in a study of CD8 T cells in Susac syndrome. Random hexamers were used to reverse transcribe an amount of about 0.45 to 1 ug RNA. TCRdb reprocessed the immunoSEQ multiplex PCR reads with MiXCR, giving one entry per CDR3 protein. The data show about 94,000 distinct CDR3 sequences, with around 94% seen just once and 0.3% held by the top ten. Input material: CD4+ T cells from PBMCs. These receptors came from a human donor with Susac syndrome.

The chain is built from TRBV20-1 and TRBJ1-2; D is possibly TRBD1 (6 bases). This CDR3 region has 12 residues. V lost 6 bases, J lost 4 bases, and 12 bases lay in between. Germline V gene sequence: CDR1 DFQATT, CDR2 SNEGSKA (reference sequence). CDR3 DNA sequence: TGCAGTGCCGAAGACAGGTCCTATGGCTACACCTTC. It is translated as CSAEDRSYGYTF.

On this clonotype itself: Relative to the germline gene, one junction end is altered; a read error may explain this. The DNA of the CDR3 is TGTGCCAGCAGCTTTAGCAGGGGCACGGATACGCAGTATTTT. It specifies CASSFSRGTDTQYF. This chain connects TRBV5-4 to TRBJ2-3; the D gene is possibly TRBD1 (6 bases). Germline CDR1 SGHNT, CDR2 YYREEE (reference sequence). The CDR3 totals 14 residues.

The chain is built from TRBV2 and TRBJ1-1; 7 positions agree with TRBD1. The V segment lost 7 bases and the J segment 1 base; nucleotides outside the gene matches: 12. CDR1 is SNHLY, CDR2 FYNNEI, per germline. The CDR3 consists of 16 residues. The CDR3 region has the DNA TGTGCCAGCACTCTCAGACGGGGACAGTCGAACACTGAAGCTTTCTTT. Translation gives CASTLRRGQSNTEAFF. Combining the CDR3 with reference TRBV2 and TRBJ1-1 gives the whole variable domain EPEVTQTPSHQVTQMGQEVILRCVPISNHLYFYWYRQILGQKVEFLVSFYNNEISEKSEIFDDQFSVERPDGSNFTLKIRSTKLEDSAMYFCASTLRRGQSNTEAFFGQGTRLTVV.

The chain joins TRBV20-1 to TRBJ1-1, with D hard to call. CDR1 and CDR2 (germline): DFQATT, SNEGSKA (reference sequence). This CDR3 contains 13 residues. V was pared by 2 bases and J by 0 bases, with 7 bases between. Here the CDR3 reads CSARINMNTEAFF. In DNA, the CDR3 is TGCAGTGCTAGAATTAACATGAACACTGAAGCTTTCTTT.

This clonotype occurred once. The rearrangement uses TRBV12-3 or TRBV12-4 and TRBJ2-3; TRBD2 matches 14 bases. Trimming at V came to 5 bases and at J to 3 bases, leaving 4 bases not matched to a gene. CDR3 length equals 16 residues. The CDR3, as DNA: TGTGCCAGCAGTGCGGGACTAGCGGGGGTTACAGATACGCAGTATTTT. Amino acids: CASSAGLAGVTDTQYF.

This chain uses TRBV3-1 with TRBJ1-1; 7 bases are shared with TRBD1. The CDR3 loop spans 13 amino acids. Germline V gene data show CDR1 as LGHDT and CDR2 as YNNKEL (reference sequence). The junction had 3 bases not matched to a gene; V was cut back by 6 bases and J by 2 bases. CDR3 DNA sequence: TGTGCCAGCAGTCAGGGGGTAAACACTGAAGCTTTCTTT. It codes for CASSQGVNTEAFF. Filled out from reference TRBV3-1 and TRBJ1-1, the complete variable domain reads DTAVSQTPKYLVTQMGNDKSIKCEQNLGHDTMYWYKQDSKKFLKIMFSYNNKELIINETVPNRFSPKSPDKAHLNLHINSLELGDSAVYFCASSQGVNTEAFFGQGTRLTVV.

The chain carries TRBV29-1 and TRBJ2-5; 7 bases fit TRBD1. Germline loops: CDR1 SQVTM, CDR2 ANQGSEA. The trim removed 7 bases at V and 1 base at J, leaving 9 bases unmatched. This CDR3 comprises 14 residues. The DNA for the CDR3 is TGCAGCGCCACCCTAGACAGGGCCCAAGAGACCCAGTACTTC. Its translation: CSATLDRAQETQYF.

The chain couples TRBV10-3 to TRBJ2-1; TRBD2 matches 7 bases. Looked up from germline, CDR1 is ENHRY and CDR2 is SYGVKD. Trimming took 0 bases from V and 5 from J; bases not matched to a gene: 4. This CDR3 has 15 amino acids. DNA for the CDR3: TGTGCCATCAGTGAGTCCGGGACTATTAACAATGAGCAGTTCTTC. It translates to CAISESGTINNEQFF.

The CDR3 here is CASSPWNYNEQFF. Here the CDR3 DNA reads TGTGCCAGCAGCCCGTGGAACTACAATGAGCAGTTCTTC. The V gene is TRBV27, the J gene TRBJ2-1; no clear D. The CDR3 loop spans 13 amino acids. Trimming left V 6 bases short and J 3 bases short, with 9 bases between. The V gene's germline CDR1 is MNHEY and CDR2 SMNVEV (reference sequence).

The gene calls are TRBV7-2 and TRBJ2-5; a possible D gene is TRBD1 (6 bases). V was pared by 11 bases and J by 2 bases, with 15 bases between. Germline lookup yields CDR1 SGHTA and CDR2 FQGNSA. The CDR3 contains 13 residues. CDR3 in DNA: TGTGCCCTACTCCGGGACATTCAAGAGACCCAGTACTTC. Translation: CALLRDIQETQYF.

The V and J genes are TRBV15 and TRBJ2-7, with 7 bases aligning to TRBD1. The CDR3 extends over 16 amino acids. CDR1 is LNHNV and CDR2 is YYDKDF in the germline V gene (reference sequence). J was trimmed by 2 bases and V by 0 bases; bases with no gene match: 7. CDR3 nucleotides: TGTGCCACCAGCAGAGATGGGGGACAGCTTGCCTACGAGCAGTACTTC. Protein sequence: CATSRDGGQLAYEQYF.

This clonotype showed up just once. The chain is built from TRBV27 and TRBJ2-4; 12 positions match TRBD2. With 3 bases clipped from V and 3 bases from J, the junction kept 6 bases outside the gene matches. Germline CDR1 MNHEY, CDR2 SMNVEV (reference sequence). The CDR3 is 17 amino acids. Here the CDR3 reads CASSFLGLAGFKNIQYF. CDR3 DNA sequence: TGTGCCAGCAGTTTTCTCGGACTAGCGGGGTTCAAAAACATTCAGTACTTC.

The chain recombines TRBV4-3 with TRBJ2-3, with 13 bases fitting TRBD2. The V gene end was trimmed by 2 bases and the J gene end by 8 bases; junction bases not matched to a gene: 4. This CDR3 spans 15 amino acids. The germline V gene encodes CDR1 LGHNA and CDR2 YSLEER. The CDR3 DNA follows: TGCGCCAGCAGCCAAACTAGCGGGGGGGCGTCTACGCAGTATTTT. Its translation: CASSQTSGGASTQYF.

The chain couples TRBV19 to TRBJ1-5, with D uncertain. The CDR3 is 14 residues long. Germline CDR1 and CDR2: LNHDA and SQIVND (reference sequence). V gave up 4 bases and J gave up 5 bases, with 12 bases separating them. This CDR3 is CASSRSRSDQPQHF. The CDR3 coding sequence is TGTGCCAGTAGTAGGAGTCGGAGCGATCAGCCCCAGCATTTT. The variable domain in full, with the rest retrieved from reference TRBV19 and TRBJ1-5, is DGGITQSPKYLFRKEGQNVTLSCEQNLNHDAMYWYRQDPGQGLRLIYYSQIVNDFQKGDIAEGYSVSREKKESFPLTVTSAQKNPTAFYLCASSRSRSDQPQHFGDGTRLSIL.

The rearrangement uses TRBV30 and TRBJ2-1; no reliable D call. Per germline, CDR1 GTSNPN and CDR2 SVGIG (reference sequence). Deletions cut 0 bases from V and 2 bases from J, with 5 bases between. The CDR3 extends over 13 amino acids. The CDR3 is CAWSVGTYNEQFF. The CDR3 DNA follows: TGTGCCTGGAGTGTGGGGACCTACAATGAGCAGTTCTTC.

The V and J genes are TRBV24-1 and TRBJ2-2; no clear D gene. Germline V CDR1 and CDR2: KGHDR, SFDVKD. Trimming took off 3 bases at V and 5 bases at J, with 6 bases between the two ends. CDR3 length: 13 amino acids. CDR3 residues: CATSDGFTGELFF. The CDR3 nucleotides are TGTGCCACCAGTGATGGGTTTACCGGGGAGCTGTTTTTT.

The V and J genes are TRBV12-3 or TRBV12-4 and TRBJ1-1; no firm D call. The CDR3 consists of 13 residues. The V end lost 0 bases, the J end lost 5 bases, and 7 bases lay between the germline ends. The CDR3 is CASSLAMWTEAFF. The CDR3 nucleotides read TGTGCCAGCAGTTTAGCAATGTGGACTGAAGCTTTCTTT.

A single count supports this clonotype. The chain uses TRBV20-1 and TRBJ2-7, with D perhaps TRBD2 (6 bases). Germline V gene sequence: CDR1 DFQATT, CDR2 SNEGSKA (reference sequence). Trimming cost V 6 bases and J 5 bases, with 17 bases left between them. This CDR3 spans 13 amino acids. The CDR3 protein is CSARTGVSHEQYF. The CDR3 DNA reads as TGCAGTGCCAGAACGGGGGTTTCCCACGAGCAGTACTTC.

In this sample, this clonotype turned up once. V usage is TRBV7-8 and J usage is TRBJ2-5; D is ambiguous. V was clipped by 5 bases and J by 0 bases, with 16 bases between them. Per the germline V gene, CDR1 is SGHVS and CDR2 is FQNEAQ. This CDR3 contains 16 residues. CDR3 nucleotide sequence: TGTGCCAGCAGCCCAAGAGGAACTTCTTACCAAGAGACCCAGTACTTC. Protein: CASSPRGTSYQETQYF.

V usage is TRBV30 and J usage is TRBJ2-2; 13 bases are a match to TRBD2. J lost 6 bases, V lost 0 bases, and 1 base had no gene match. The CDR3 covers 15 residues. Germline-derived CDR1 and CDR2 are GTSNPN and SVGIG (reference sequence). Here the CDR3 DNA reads TGTGCCTGGAGTGTTACTAGCGGGGGGGCCGGGGAGCTGTTTTTT. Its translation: CAWSVTSGGAGELFF.

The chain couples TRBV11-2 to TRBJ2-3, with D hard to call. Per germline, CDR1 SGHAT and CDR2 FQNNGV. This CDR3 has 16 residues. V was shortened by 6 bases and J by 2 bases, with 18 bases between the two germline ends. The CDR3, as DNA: TGTGCCAGCAGGATTGGAGTCATCCCCTCCACAGATACGCAGTATTTT. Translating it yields CASRIGVIPSTDTQYF.

The CDR3 loop reads CASSLDSGNRASGGNEQFF. CDR3 sequence (DNA): TGTGCCAGCAGCTTAGATTCAGGAAATAGGGCTAGCGGGGGGAATGAGCAGTTCTTC. The rearrangement links TRBV11-2 to TRBJ2-1; 11 bases are shared with TRBD2. Germline V gene sequence: CDR1 SGHAT, CDR2 FQNNGV. The ends lost 0 bases at V and 7 bases at J; junction bases unmatched: 14. The CDR3 spans 19 residues.

The CDR3 DNA sequence: TGTGCCAGCAGCTTAGTAAGGGACACCGGTTCTAAGCAGTACTTC. Encoded protein: CASSLVRDTGSKQYF. V is TRBV7-8 and J is TRBJ2-7, with TRBD1 as a possible D gene (6 bases). Germline V gene lookup returns CDR1 SGHVS and CDR2 FQNEAQ. Trimming removed 1 base from V and 8 bases from J, with 18 bases in between. The CDR3 spans 15 residues.